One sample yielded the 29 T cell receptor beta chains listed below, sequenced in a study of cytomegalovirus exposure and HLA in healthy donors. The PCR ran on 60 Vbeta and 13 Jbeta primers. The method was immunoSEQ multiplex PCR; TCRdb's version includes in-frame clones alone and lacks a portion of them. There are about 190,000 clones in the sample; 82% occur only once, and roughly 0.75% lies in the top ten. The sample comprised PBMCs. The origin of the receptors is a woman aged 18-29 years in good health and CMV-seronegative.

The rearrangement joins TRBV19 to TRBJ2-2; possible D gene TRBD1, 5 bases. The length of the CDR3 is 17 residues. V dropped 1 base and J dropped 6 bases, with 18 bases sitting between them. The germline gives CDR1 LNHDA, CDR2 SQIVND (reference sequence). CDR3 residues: CASSIVRGSTRAGELFF. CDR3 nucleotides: TGTGCCAGTAGTATAGTCCGCGGATCAACCAGGGCCGGGGAGCTGTTTTTT.

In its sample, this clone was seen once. The CDR3 sequence: CASSFERDRGFGPGNEQFF. CDR3 bases: TGTGCCAGCAGTTTCGAGCGGGACAGGGGTTTCGGGCCTGGAAATGAGCAGTTCTTC. V usage is TRBV28 and J usage is TRBJ2-1; 10 bases are shared with TRBD1. The CDR3 length is 19 residues. The germline V gene encodes CDR1 MDHEN and CDR2 SYDVKM. Trimming at V came to 3 bases and at J to 7 bases, leaving 18 bases not matched to a gene.

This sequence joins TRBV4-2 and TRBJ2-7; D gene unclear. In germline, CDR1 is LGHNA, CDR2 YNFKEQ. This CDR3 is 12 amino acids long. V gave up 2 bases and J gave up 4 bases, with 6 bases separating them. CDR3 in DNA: TGTGCCAGCAGCCAAATCGGGTACGAGCAGTACTTC. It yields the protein CASSQIGYEQYF.

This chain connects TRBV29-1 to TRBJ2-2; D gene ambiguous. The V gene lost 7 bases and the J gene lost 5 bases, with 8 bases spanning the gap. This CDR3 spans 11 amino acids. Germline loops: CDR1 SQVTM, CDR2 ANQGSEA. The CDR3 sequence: CSAISTGELFF. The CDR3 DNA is TGCAGCGCCATCAGTACCGGGGAGCTGTTTTTT.

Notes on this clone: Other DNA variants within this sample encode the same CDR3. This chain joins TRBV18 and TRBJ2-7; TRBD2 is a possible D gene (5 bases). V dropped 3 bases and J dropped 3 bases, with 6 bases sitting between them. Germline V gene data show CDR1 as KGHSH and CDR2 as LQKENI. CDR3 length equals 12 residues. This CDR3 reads CASSPAGYEQYF. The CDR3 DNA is TGTGCCAGCTCACCCGCGGGCTACGAGCAGTACTTC.

The CDR3 region has the DNA TGTGCCAGCAGTTACTCGACAGGGGAGAATTCACCCCTCCACTTT. Its protein product is CASSYSTGENSPLHF. The chain joins TRBV6-5 to TRBJ1-6; TRBD1 matches at 8 bases. V gave up 0 bases and J gave up 7 bases; unmatched junction bases: 2. Germline V CDR1 and CDR2: MNHEY, SVGAGI. CDR3 length: 15 amino acids.

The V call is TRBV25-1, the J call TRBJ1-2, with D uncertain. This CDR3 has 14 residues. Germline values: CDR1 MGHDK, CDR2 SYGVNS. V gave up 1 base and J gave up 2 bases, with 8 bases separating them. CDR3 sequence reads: CASSELTANYGYTF. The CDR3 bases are TGTGCCAGCAGTGAATTAACAGCCAACTATGGCTACACCTTC.

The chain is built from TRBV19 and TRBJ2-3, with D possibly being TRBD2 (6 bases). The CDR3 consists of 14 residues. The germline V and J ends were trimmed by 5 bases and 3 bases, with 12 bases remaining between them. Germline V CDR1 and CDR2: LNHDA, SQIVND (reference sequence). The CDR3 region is CASSFTGDTDTQYF. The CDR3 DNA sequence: TGTGCCAGTAGTTTTACGGGGGATACAGATACGCAGTATTTT.

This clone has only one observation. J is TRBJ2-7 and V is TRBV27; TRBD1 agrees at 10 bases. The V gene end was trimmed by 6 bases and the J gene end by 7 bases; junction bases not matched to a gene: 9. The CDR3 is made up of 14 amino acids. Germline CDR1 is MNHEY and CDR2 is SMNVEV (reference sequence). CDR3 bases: TGTGCCAGCAGCCCCGGGACAGGGGCGTTGGAGCAGTACTTC. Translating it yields CASSPGTGALEQYF.

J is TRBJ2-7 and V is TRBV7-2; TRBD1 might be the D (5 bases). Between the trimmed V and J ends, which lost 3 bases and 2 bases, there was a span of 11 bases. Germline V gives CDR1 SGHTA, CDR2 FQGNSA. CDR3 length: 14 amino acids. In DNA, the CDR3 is TGTGCCAGCAGCTTCGCGGACACCGCCTACGAGCAGTACTTC. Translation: CASSFADTAYEQYF.

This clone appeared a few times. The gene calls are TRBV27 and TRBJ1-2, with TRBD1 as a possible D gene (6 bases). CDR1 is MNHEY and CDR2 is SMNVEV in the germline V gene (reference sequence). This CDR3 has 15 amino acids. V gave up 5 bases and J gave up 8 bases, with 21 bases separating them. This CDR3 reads CASSLGPPGTSGYTF. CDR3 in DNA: TGTGCCAGCAGTCTAGGTCCGCCCGGGACATCCGGCTACACCTTC.

The CDR3 DNA is TGTGCCAGCAGCGTATACGGGGGGGGAAGGCCCCAGCATTTT. It is translated as CASSVYGGGRPQHF. The genes are TRBV9 and TRBJ1-5; D possibly corresponds to TRBD1 (5 bases). This CDR3 is built from 14 residues. Deletions cut 1 base from V and 9 bases from J, with 14 bases between. CDR1 SGDLS and CDR2 YYNGEE come from the germline V gene.

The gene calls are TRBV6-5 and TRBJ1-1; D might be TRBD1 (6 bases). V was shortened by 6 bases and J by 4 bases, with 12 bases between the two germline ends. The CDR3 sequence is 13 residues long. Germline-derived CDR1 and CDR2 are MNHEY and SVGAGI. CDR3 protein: CASSPDRSTEAFF. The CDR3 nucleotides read TGTGCCAGCAGCCCCGACAGGTCCACTGAAGCTTTCTTT.

CDR3 in DNA: TGTGCCAGCAGCTTGGAAAGTGGGGGGGCCACTGAAGCTTTCTTT. It specifies CASSLESGGATEAFF. The chain recombines TRBV5-4 with TRBJ1-1; weak D call: TRBD1 (6 bases). The CDR3 length is 15 residues. V gave up 0 bases and J gave up 4 bases, with 13 bases separating them. From germline, CDR1 is SGHNT and CDR2 YYREEE (reference sequence).

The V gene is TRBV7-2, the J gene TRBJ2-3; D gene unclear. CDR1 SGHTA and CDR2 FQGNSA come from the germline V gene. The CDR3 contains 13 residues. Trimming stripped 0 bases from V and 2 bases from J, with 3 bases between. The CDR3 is CASSLALTDTQYF. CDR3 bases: TGTGCCAGCAGCTTAGCCCTCACAGATACGCAGTATTTT. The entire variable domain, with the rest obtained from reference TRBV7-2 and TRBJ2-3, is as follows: GAGVSQSPSNKVTEKGKDVELRCDPISGHTALYWYRQSLGQGLEFLIYFQGNSAPDKSGLPSDRFSAERTGGSVSTLTIQRTQQEDSAVYLCASSLALTDTQYFGPGTRLTVL.

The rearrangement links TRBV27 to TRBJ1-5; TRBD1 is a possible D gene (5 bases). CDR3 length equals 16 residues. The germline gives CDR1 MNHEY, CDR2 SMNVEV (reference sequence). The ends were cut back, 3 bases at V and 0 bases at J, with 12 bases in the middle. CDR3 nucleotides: TGTGCCAGCAGTTTGATAGGGGACTATAGCAATCAGCCCCAGCATTTT. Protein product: CASSLIGDYSNQPQHF.

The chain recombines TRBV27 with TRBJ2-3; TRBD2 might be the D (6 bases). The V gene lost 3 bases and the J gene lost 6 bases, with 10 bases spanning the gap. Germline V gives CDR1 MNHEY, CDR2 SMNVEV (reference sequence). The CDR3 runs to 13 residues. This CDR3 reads CASSLPGGDTQYF. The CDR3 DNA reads TGTGCCAGCAGTTTGCCAGGAGGGGATACGCAGTATTTT.

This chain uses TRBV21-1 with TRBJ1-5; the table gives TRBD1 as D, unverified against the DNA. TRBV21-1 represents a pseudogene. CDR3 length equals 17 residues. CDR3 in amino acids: CASSKERGPGSNQPQHF. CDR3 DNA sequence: TGTGCCAGCAGCAAAGAAAGGGGGCCGGGGAGCAATCAGCCCCAGCATTTT.

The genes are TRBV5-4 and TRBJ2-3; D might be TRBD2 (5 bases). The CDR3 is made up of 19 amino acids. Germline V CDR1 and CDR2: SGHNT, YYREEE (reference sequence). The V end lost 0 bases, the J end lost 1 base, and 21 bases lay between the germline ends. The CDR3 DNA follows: TGTGCCAGCAGCTTGGGATTAATTACCGGGAATGTGGGCACAGATACGCAGTATTTT. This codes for CASSLGLITGNVGTDTQYF.

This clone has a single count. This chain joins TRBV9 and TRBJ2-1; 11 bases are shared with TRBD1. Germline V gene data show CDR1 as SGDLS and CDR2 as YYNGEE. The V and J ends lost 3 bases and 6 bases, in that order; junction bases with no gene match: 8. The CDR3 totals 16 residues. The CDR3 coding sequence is TGTGCCAGCAGCGCCGCCCCGGACAGGGGGCTCAATGAGCAGTTCTTC. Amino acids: CASSAAPDRGLNEQFF.

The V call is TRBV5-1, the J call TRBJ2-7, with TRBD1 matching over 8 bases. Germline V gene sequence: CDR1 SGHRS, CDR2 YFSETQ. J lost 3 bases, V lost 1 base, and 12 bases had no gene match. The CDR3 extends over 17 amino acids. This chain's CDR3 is CASSLYNPGQVNYEQYF. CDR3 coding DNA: TGCGCCAGCAGCTTGTATAATCCGGGACAGGTGAACTACGAGCAGTACTTC.

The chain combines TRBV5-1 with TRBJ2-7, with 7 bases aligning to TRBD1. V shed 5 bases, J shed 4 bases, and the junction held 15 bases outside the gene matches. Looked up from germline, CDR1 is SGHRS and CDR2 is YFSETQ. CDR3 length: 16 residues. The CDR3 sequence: CASRKEGGAKVYEQYF. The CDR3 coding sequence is TGCGCCAGCAGAAAGGAAGGGGGCGCCAAGGTTTACGAGCAGTACTTC.

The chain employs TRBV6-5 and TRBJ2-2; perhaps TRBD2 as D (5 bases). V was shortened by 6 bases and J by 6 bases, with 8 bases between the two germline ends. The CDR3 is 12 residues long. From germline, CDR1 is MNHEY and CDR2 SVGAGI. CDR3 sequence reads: CASSLGAGELFF. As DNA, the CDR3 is TGTGCCAGCAGCCTCGGGGCCGGGGAGCTGTTTTTT.

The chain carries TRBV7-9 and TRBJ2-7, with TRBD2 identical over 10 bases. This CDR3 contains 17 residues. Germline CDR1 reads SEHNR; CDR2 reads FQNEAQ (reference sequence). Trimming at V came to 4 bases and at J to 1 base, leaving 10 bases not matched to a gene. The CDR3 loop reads CASSSTTSGPTSYEQYF. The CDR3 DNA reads TGTGCCAGCAGCTCGACGACTAGCGGGCCGACTTCCTACGAGCAGTACTTC.

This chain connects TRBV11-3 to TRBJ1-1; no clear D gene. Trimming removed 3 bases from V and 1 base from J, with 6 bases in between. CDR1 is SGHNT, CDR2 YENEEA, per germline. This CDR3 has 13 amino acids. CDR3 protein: CASSLAPNTEAFF. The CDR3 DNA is TGTGCCAGCAGCTTGGCTCCGAACACTGAAGCTTTCTTT. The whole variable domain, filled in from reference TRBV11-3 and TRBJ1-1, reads EAGVVQSPRYKIIEKKQPVAFWCNPISGHNTLYWYLQNLGQGPELLIRYENEEAVDDSQLPKDRFSAERLKGVDSTLKIQPAELGDSAVYLCASSLAPNTEAFFGQGTRLTVV.

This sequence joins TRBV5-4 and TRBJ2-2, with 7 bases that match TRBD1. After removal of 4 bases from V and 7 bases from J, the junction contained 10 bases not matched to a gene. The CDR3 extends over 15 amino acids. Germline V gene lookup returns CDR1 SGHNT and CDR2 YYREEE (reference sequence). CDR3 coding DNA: TGTGCCAGCAGCCTCGACAGGGTTACACACGGGGAGCTGTTTTTT. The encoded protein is CASSLDRVTHGELFF.

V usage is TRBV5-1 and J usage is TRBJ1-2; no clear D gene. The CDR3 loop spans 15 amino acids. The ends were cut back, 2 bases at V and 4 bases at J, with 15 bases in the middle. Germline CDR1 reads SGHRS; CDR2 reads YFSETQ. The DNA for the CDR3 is TGCGCCAGCAGCTTCGAGACCGCGGAGGGCTATGGCTACACCTTC. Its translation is CASSFETAEGYGYTF.

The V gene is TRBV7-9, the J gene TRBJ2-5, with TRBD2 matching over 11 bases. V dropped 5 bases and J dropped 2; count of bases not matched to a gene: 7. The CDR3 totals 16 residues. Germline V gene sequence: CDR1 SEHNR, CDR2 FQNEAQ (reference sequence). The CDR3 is CASSGRLAGQQETQYF. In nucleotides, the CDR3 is TGTGCCAGCAGCGGCCGACTAGCGGGGCAACAAGAGACCCAGTACTTC.

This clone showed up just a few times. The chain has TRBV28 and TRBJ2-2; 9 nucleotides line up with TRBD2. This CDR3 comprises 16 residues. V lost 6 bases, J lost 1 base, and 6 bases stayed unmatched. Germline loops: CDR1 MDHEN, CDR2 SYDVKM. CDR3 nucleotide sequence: TGTGCCAGCAGCCAGGGGACTAGCCGGAACACCGGGGAGCTGTTTTTT. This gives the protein CASSQGTSRNTGELFF. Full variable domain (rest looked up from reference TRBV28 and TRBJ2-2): DVKVTQSSRYLVKRTGEKVFLECVQDMDHENMFWYRQDPGLGLRLIYFSYDVKMKEKGDIPEGYSVSREKKERFSLILESASTNQTSMYLCASSQGTSRNTGELFFGEGSRLTVL.